This T cell receptor (beta chain) emerged from a study of shared clonotypes between healthy human individuals. Germline lookup yields CDR1 SGHRS and CDR2 YFSETQ. The V end was cut by 4 bases, the J end by 8 bases, with 21 bases between. This CDR3 comprises 16 residues. Method: immunoSEQ multiplex PCR; TCRdb's copy keeps in-frame clones and lacks some. The repertoire holds fewer than 3 million clones, with approximately 90% as singletons. Source material: naive CD4+ T cells from PBMCs. Subset indicated: CD45RA+ positively selected. This receptor was taken from a man aged 18 to 30 in good health. Some clones in this sample may be carry-over from other donors' samples. V is TRBV5-1 and J is TRBJ1-4; maybe TRBD1 (6 bases). This CDR3 is CASSLPSTGFGEKLFF. CDR3 nucleotide sequence: TGCGCCAGCAGCCTACCCAGTACAGGGTTCGGCGAAAAACTGTTTTTT.